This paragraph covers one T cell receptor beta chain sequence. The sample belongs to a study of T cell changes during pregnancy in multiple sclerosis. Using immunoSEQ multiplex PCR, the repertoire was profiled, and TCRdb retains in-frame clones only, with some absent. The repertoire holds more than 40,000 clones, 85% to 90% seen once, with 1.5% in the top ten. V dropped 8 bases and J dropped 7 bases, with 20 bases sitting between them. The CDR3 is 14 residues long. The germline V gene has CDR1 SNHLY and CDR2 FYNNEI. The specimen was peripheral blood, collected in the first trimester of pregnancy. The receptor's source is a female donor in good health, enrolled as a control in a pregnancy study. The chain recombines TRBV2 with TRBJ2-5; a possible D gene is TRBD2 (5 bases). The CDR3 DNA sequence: TGTGCCAGCGCCTCACCCCGGGCCGAGGGGACCCAGTACTTC. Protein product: CASASPRAEGTQYF.